This T cell receptor beta chain is from a study of blood T cells in healthy people across ages. The study's findings and limits: In older individuals, TCR beta diversity per million T cells was lower, falling roughly linearly with age. Without sorted subsets, naive and antigen-experienced compartments could not be conclusively compared.

The CDR3 is 14 residues long. CDR1 and CDR2 (germline): DFQATT, SNEGSKA (reference sequence). Trimming took 0 bases from V and 8 from J; bases not matched to a gene: 9. Details on this clonotype: As yet, its antigen is unknown.

Then a second PCR, running about 6 to 12 cycles, was carried out with a sample-barcoded 5' primer and a J-beta primer mix. A tag from a template-switch adaptor with 12 random nucleotides marked each cDNA molecule. TCRdb re-called the 5' RACE reads with MiXCR, one entry per CDR3 protein. The sample lists nearly 1 million distinct CDR3 sequences, roughly 47% seen once, with over 20% in the top ten. Donors ranged from roughly 6 to 100 years old and were healthy Caucasians in Russia. The source of this sequence is a woman aged 60-70 years in good health. The chain joins TRBV20-1 to TRBJ1-2; 7 bases are shared with TRBD1. Sequenced: blood. DNA of the CDR3: TGCAGTGCTAGAGACGGGGACAGCCAGAGCGGCTACACCTTC. Encoded protein: CSARDGDSQSGYTF.